The T cell receptor beta chain under discussion was sequenced for a study of identifying expanded T cells in peripheral blood. Study outcomes and limitations: Clone count variance between roughly two-week samples rose with total template count.

Some clones are missing from TCRdb's copy, which holds only in-frame ones; the method was immunoSEQ multiplex PCR. The sample lists more than 85,000 clones, about 87% occurring once. During the collection period, no donor immune events like infections were recorded. Germline CDR1 is MNHNY and CDR2 is SVGAGI (reference sequence). Trimming removed 6 bases from V and 3 bases from J, with 18 bases in between. The CDR3 is 15 residues long. Only one count was recorded for this clone. Its specificity is not known. This chain links TRBV6-6 with TRBJ2-7; D tentatively reads TRBD1 or TRBD2 (6 bases each). The clonotype was recovered from a person between 18 and 70 years old in good health. Sequencing was performed on blood. CDR3 residues: CASSQLTGALYEQYF. The CDR3 DNA sequence: TGTGCCAGCAGCCAACTGACGGGGGCGCTCTACGAGCAGTACTTC.